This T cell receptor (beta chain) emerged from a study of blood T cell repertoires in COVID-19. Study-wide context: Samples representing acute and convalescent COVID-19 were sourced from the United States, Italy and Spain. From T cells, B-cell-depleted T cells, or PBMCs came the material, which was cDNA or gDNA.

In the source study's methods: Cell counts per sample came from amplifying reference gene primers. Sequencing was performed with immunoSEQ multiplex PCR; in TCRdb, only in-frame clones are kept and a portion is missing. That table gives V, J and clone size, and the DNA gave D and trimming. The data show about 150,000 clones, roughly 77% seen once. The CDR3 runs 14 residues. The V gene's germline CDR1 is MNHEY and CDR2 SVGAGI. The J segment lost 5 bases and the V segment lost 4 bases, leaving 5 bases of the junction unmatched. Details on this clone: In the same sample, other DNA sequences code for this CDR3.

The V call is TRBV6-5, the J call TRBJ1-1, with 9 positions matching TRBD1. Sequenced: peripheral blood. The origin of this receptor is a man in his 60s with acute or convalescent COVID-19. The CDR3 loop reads CASSSGQGRTEAFF. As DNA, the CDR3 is TGTGCCAGCAGTTCCGGACAGGGGAGAACTGAAGCTTTCTTT.